These 29 T cell receptor beta chains came from one sample sequenced in a study of blood T cells in healthy people across ages. The authors ran a second PCR of 7 to 11 cycles using a sample-barcoded 5' primer and a J-beta primer mix. Via MiXCR, TCRdb re-called the 5' RACE reads, giving one row per CDR3 protein. The repertoire has around 1,900,000 distinct CDR3 sequences, about two fifths of them found once; the top ten carry 23%. Sequencing was done on a sample of blood. The origin of the receptors is a human donor in good health.

This clonotype appeared once. The rearrangement links TRBV9 to TRBJ1-2; D is unclear. Trimming removed 1 base from V and 7 bases from J, with 8 bases in between. The CDR3 contains 12 residues. CDR1 and CDR2 from the germline V gene are SGDLS and YYNGEE. CDR3 sequence reads: CASSVPMPGYTF. The DNA for the CDR3 is TGTGCCAGCAGCGTACCGATGCCTGGCTACACCTTC.

CDR3 protein: CSVAASGATDTQYF. The DNA for the CDR3 is TGCAGCGTTGCTGCTAGCGGGGCTACAGATACGCAGTATTTT. The chain joins TRBV29-1 to TRBJ2-3; TRBD2 matches at 9 bases. CDR1 is SQVTM and CDR2 is ANQGSEA in the germline V gene. The CDR3 has 14 amino acids. The V and J ends lost 4 bases and 3 bases, in that order; junction bases with no gene match: 5.

The chain has TRBV3-1 and TRBJ1-2, with TRBD1 as a possible D gene (5 bases). From germline, CDR1 is LGHDT and CDR2 YNNKEL (reference sequence). V shed 0 bases and J shed 7 bases, with 12 bases lying between them. This CDR3 has 14 residues. The CDR3 DNA reads TGTGCCAGCAGCCAAGAAGGCAGGCAGGGTGGCTACACCTTC. It encodes CASSQEGRQGGYTF.

This clonotype was detected a few times. The V call is TRBV7-2, the J call TRBJ2-2; D uncertain. Trimming removed 1 base at V and 7 bases at J, with 4 bases between. The germline gives CDR1 SGHTA, CDR2 FQGNSA. The CDR3 covers 12 residues. The CDR3 here is CASSLGVGELFF. The CDR3 DNA reads TGTGCCAGCAGCTTAGGTGTCGGGGAGCTGTTTTTT.

This clonotype was observed a handful of times. CDR3 DNA: TGCAGTGCTAGCACCGGGCCATTACAAGGCTACACCTTC. Encoded protein: CSASTGPLQGYTF. The chain couples TRBV20-1 to TRBJ1-2; D gene ambiguous. CDR1 is DFQATT and CDR2 is SNEGSKA in the germline V gene (reference sequence). The CDR3 has 13 residues. Trimming took 3 bases from V and 8 from J, leaving 16 bases between them.

The chain joins TRBV20-1 to TRBJ2-5, with D possibly TRBD1 on 6 matching bases. Germline V gene sequence: CDR1 DFQATT, CDR2 SNEGSKA (reference sequence). The CDR3 contains 18 residues. V lost 2 bases and J 1 base, leaving 23 bases between the germline ends. The CDR3 DNA is TGCAGTGCTAGACCCCTCTCGGCCCAACGGACAGTCCAAGAGACCCAGTACTTC. Protein sequence: CSARPLSAQRTVQETQYF.

The chain combines TRBV12-3 or TRBV12-4 with TRBJ2-3; D gene unclear. This CDR3 spans 15 amino acids. Trimming cost V 7 bases and J 0 bases, with 14 bases left between them. CDR3 residues: CASTSMRLSTDTQYF. CDR3 DNA: TGTGCCAGCACCTCCATGCGGCTGAGCACAGATACGCAGTATTTT.

With regard to this clonotype: Germline and junction disagree at one end, which may indicate a read error. This chain connects TRBV6-6 to TRBJ2-3, with D perhaps TRBD1 or TRBD2 (6 bases each). This CDR3 contains 14 residues. CDR1 is MNHNY and CDR2 is SVGAGI in the germline V gene (reference sequence). CDR3 amino acids: CANSYTGRTDTQYF. CDR3 bases: TGTGCCAACAGTTATACAGGGAGGACAGATACGCAGTATTTT.

This chain links TRBV2 with TRBJ1-2; the D is unclear. The CDR3 length is 11 residues. With 9 bases removed from V and 7 bases from J, the gap between germline ends came to 12 bases. In germline, CDR1 is SNHLY, CDR2 FYNNEI. In DNA form, the CDR3 reads TGTGCCAGTCTTCGGTTGAGTGGCTACACCTTC. It translates to CASLRLSGYTF.

The chain employs TRBV6-2 or TRBV6-3 and TRBJ2-3; 10 nucleotides agree with TRBD1. Germline lookup yields CDR1 MNHEY and CDR2 SVGEGT. This CDR3 has 14 residues. J gave up 6 bases and V 5 bases, and 5 bases lay outside the gene matches. In DNA form, the CDR3 reads TGTGCCAGCAGTGGGACAGGGGCTTTTGATACGCAGTATTTT. It yields the protein CASSGTGAFDTQYF.

J is TRBJ2-1 and V is TRBV5-1; D is unclear. V was cut by 0 bases and J by 0 bases, with 10 bases left in between. The germline V gene has CDR1 SGHRS and CDR2 YFSETQ. CDR3 size: 16 residues. The CDR3 DNA sequence: TGCGCCAGCAGCTTGGAGGCGGCAGTCTCCTACAATGAGCAGTTCTTC. This gives the protein CASSLEAAVSYNEQFF. Supplemented by reference TRBV5-1 and TRBJ2-1, the full variable domain reads KAGVTQTPRYLIKTRGQQVTLSCSPISGHRSVSWYQQTPGQGLQFLFEYFSETQRNKGNFPGRFSGRQFSNSRSEMNVSTLELGDSALYLCASSLEAAVSYNEQFFGPGTRLTVL.

This clonotype was observed a few times. The genes are TRBV6-2 or TRBV6-3 and TRBJ2-4; unclear D gene. The J call may be mistaken, given a closer DNA end match to TRBJ2-7. The CDR3 runs to 14 residues. CDR1 and CDR2 from the germline V gene are MNHEY and SVGEGT. The CDR3 DNA sequence: TGTGCCAGCAGCGTCCTACCGCTCACCTACGAGCAGTACTTC. This translates into CASSVLPLTYEQYF.

This chain connects TRBV10-3 to TRBJ2-5; the D is unclear. Germline CDR1 reads ENHRY; CDR2 reads SYGVKD. The CDR3 is made up of 12 amino acids. Trimming stripped 4 bases from V and 0 bases from J, with 3 bases between. The CDR3 coding sequence is TGTGCCATCAGTGCGGACCAAGAGACCCAGTACTTC. Its protein is CAISADQETQYF.

This clonotype was picked up a small number of times. The J gene is TRBJ2-3, the V gene TRBV7-6; 11 positions match TRBD2. The CDR3 sequence is 18 residues long. Germline CDR1 and CDR2: SGHVS and FNYEAQ. The V segment lost 6 bases and the J segment 3 bases; nucleotides outside the gene matches: 14. CDR3 nucleotide sequence: TGTGCCAGCAGTTCAAGACGACGGACTAGCGGGCTTACAGATACGCAGTATTTT. This codes for CASSSRRRTSGLTDTQYF. Together with reference TRBV7-6 and TRBJ2-3, the CDR3 gives the full variable domain: GAGVSQSPRYKVTKRGQDVALRCDPISGHVSLYWYRQALGQGPEFLTYFNYEAQQDKSGLPNDRFSAERPEGSISTLTIQRTEQRDSAMYRCASSSRRRTSGLTDTQYFGPGTRLTVL.

This chain connects TRBV29-1 to TRBJ1-2; D is ambiguous. The V and J ends lost 4 bases and 4 bases respectively, with 13 bases between them. CDR1 and CDR2 from the germline V gene are SQVTM and ANQGSEA. This CDR3 has 13 amino acids. The CDR3 nucleotides are TGCAGCGTTGGTTCGGCAGACCGCTATGGCTACACCTTC. As protein: CSVGSADRYGYTF. The variable domain in full, completed from reference TRBV29-1 and TRBJ1-2, reads SAVISQKPSRDICQRGTSLTIQCQVDSQVTMMFWYRQQPGQSLTLIATANQGSEATYESGFVIDKFPISRPNLTFSTLTVSNMSPEDSSIYLCSVGSADRYGYTFGSGTRLTVV.

The gene calls are TRBV24-1 and TRBJ2-7; the D is unclear. Per the germline V gene, CDR1 is KGHDR and CDR2 is SFDVKD. Trimming pared 5 bases from V and 0 bases from J, leaving 7 bases between. CDR3 size: 13 residues. Written as DNA, the CDR3 is TGTGCCACCAGTGTGACAAACTCCTACGAGCAGTACTTC. Its protein is CATSVTNSYEQYF.

The chain employs TRBV7-2 and TRBJ2-4, with a weak D call TRBD2 (5 bases). Germline CDR1 SGHTA, CDR2 FQGNSA. The CDR3 length is 13 residues. V was trimmed by 1 base and J by 13 bases, leaving 14 bases between them. CDR3 region: CASSLEIPREQYF. DNA of the CDR3: TGTGCCAGCAGCTTAGAAATCCCTAGGGAGCAGTACTTC. Variable domain in full (rest from reference TRBV7-2 and TRBJ2-4): GAGVSQSPSNKVTEKGKDVELRCDPISGHTALYWYRQSLGQGLEFLIYFQGNSAPDKSGLPSDRFSAERTGGSVSTLTIQRTQQEDSAVYLCASSLEIPREQYFGAGTRLSVL.

The rearrangement links TRBV6-5 to TRBJ2-5, with TRBD1 as a possible D gene (5 bases). The germline gives CDR1 MNHEY, CDR2 SVGAGI. The length of the CDR3 is 11 residues. Trimming took off 7 bases at V and 5 bases at J, with 8 bases between the two ends. The CDR3 sequence is CASISGETQYF. In DNA, the CDR3 is TGTGCCAGCATCTCAGGGGAGACCCAGTACTTC.

This clonotype was picked up a small number of times. The gene calls are TRBV7-9 and TRBJ1-1; TRBD1 matches at 10 bases. V trimming: 6 bases; J trimming: 0 bases; junction bases outside the gene matches: 13. In germline, CDR1 is SEHNR, CDR2 FQNEAQ (reference sequence). This CDR3 is built from 18 residues. CDR3 sequence (DNA): TGTGCCAGCAGACTCGGGACAGGGGCTGGACTATTGAACACTGAAGCTTTCTTT. Translated, it gives CASRLGTGAGLLNTEAFF. The full variable domain, with the rest looked up from reference TRBV7-9 and TRBJ1-1, is DTGVSQNPRHKITKRGQNVTFRCDPISEHNRLYWYRQTLGQGPEFLTYFQNEAQLEKSRLLSDRFSAERPKGSFSTLEIQRTEQGDSAMYLCASRLGTGAGLLNTEAFFGQGTRLTVV.

This chain joins TRBV15 and TRBJ2-2; D is perhaps TRBD1 (6 bases). CDR1 LNHNV and CDR2 YYDKDF come from the germline V gene (reference sequence). Trimming removed 0 bases from V and 0 bases from J, with 8 bases in between. The CDR3 contains 16 residues. This CDR3 reads CATSRDGGSNTGELFF. DNA for the CDR3: TGTGCCACCAGCAGAGATGGGGGCTCGAACACCGGGGAGCTGTTTTTT.

A few counts support this clonotype. The gene calls are TRBV6-5 and TRBJ2-1, with 7 bases identical to TRBD1. The CDR3 spans 17 residues. The germline V gene encodes CDR1 MNHEY and CDR2 SVGAGI. The ends lost 7 bases at V and 3 bases at J; junction bases unmatched: 15. Here the CDR3 reads CASTQTVGGPSYNEQFF. The DNA for the CDR3 is TGTGCCAGCACCCAAACGGTAGGGGGCCCTAGCTACAATGAGCAGTTCTTC.

Worth noting for this clonotype: A read error is possible here, since a much larger clone lies one base away. The chain employs TRBV7-2 and TRBJ2-5; tentative D call: TRBD1 (6 bases). CDR1 SGHTA and CDR2 FQGNSA come from the germline V gene. This CDR3 comprises 13 residues. The CDR3 here is CASGLPGAETQYF. The CDR3 DNA reads as TGTGCCAGCGGCTTGCCAGGGGCTGAGACCCAGTACTTC. Complete variable domain (other parts from reference TRBV7-2 and TRBJ2-5): GAGVSQSPSNKVTEKGKDVELRCDPISGHTALYWYRQSLGQGLEFLIYFQGNSAPDKSGLPSDRFSAERTGGSVSTLTIQRTQQEDSAVYLCASGLPGAETQYFGPGTRLLVL.

V gene TRBV20-1 combines with J gene TRBJ1-3; D might be TRBD1 (6 bases). Germline V gives CDR1 DFQATT, CDR2 SNEGSKA (reference sequence). V gave up 3 bases and J gave up 2 bases, with 14 bases separating them. This CDR3 spans 15 amino acids. This CDR3 is CSASDRSSAGNTIYF. In DNA form, the CDR3 reads TGCAGTGCTAGTGACAGGTCTTCCGCTGGAAACACCATATATTTT.

In its sample, this clonotype was seen a few times. This rearrangement joins TRBV6-2 or TRBV6-3 to TRBJ1-5, with TRBD1 matching over 8 bases. The junction had 5 bases not matched to a gene; V was cut back by 7 bases and J by 6 bases. CDR3 length: 13 amino acids. From germline, CDR1 is MNHEY and CDR2 SVGEGT. This CDR3 reads CASTDRGGQPQHF. The CDR3, as DNA: TGTGCCAGCACCGACAGGGGTGGTCAGCCCCAGCATTTT.

This clonotype has only a few counts. The chain joins TRBV20-1 to TRBJ1-2; perhaps TRBD1 as D (5 bases). This CDR3 comprises 14 residues. The V end lost 8 bases, the J end lost 4 bases, and 20 bases lay between the germline ends. Germline CDR1 is DFQATT and CDR2 is SNEGSKA (reference sequence). The CDR3 DNA reads TGCAGTTCCGTTGGGGCCGGGGGTGGCTATGGCTACACCTTC. It codes for CSSVGAGGGYGYTF.

This clonotype was detected a few times. The gene calls are TRBV10-3 and TRBJ2-7; possible D gene TRBD1, 6 bases. The CDR3 covers 12 residues. The V end was cut by 1 base, the J end by 9 bases, with 10 bases between. Germline assignment: CDR1 ENHRY and CDR2 SYGVKD. For the CDR3, the DNA is TGTGCCATCAGTGAGTACTTACAGGGGCAGTACTTC. Translated: CAISEYLQGQYF.

Turning to this clonotype: One end of the junction fails to match germline, which may point to a read error. CDR3 region: CASSQRMRGNNEQFF. CDR3 DNA: TGTGCAAGCAGCCAGAGGATGAGAGGGAACAATGAGCAGTTCTTC. The V call is TRBV5-8, the J call TRBJ2-1; D perhaps matches TRBD2 (5 bases). CDR1 SGHTS and CDR2 YDEGEE come from the germline V gene. The CDR3 consists of 15 residues.

This chain joins TRBV5-1 and TRBJ1-2; TRBD1 matches 8 bases. This CDR3 contains 14 residues. Germline CDR1 is SGHRS and CDR2 is YFSETQ. The junction had 7 bases not matched to a gene; V was cut back by 5 bases and J by 4 bases. The CDR3 DNA follows: TGCGCCAGCAGAATCGGACAGGGCTTCTATGGCTACACCTTC. It codes for CASRIGQGFYGYTF.

CDR3 residues: CASSAFWGQGARDQETQYF. Written as DNA, the CDR3 is TGTGCCAGCAGCGCCTTTTGGGGACAGGGGGCGCGGGACCAAGAGACCCAGTACTTC. This chain connects TRBV6-1 to TRBJ2-5; 12 bases line up with TRBD1. The germline V gene has CDR1 MNHNS and CDR2 SASEGT. CDR3 size: 19 residues. The trim removed 6 bases at V and 0 bases at J, leaving 14 bases unmatched.